Listed here are 22 T cell receptor beta chains from one sample, sequenced in a study of beta chain features in type 1 diabetes. cDNA synthesis used the whole RNA isolate, giving expressed TCRB sequences. Here immunoSEQ multiplex PCR was the method, and the copy in TCRdb shows in-frame clones only, minus some. The sample holds some 410,000 clones, roughly 10% seen once. Sequencing was carried out using naive CD4+ T cells from blood. These receptors came from a woman aged 18-30 years in good health.

V usage is TRBV6-5 and J usage is TRBJ1-5; D is unclear. The CDR3 loop spans 13 amino acids. V was pared by 8 bases and J by 3 bases, with 11 bases between. The germline gives CDR1 MNHEY, CDR2 SVGAGI. The CDR3 DNA follows: TGTGCCAGCTCGGTCAGTCCCAATCAGCCCCAGCATTTT. Translated, it gives CASSVSPNQPQHF.

This clone was observed at least ten times. CDR3 in DNA: TGCAGCGTTTGGGGCTCAGGGGGCTGGGAGACCCAGTACTTC. Encoded protein: CSVWGSGGWETQYF. The chain recombines TRBV29-1 with TRBJ2-5, with 8 bases identical to TRBD1. The CDR3 covers 14 residues. Unmatched junction bases numbered 10, after V lost 5 bases and J lost 5 bases. CDR1 is SQVTM and CDR2 is ANQGSEA in the germline V gene.

The chain couples TRBV6-5 to TRBJ2-7; 10 nucleotides line up with TRBD1. CDR1 and CDR2 from the germline V gene are MNHEY and SVGAGI. The CDR3 spans 15 residues. The V and J ends lost 5 bases and 2 bases, in that order; junction bases with no gene match: 6. CDR3 bases: TGTGCCAGCAGTCCTGACAGGGGGCATACCTACGAGCAGTACGTC. Protein product: CASSPDRGHTYEQYV.

The sample holds a few counts of this clone. The rearrangement links TRBV9 to TRBJ2-5, with 9 bases that match TRBD1. Per germline, CDR1 SGDLS and CDR2 YYNGEE. CDR3 length equals 14 residues. Losses at the gene ends were 4 bases for V and 5 bases for J; bases not matched to a gene: 6. CDR3 loop: CASSPGQGFETQYF. The DNA of the CDR3 is TGTGCCAGCAGCCCGGGACAGGGCTTTGAGACCCAGTACTTC.

The chain joins TRBV7-2 to TRBJ2-3, with TRBD2 matching 10 bases. Germline V gives CDR1 SGHTA, CDR2 FQGNSA. Trimming cost V 5 bases and J 3 bases; bases outside gene matches: 2. This CDR3 has 14 amino acids. The CDR3 DNA follows: TGTGCCAGCAGCGCTAGCGGGGGAACAGATACGCAGTATTTT. Amino acids: CASSASGGTDTQYF.

This clone has only a few counts. This chain connects TRBV6-6 to TRBJ2-7; D may be TRBD2 (6 bases). With 2 bases removed from V and 7 bases from J, the gap between germline ends came to 18 bases. The CDR3 sequence is 15 residues long. In germline, CDR1 is MNHNY, CDR2 SVGAGI (reference sequence). Here the CDR3 DNA reads TGTGCCAGCAGTTACGGGGGGACGGCCGTTGGAGAGCAGTACTTC. It yields the protein CASSYGGTAVGEQYF.

V usage is TRBV5-1 and J usage is TRBJ1-2; 7 positions agree with TRBD1. This CDR3 has 17 residues. J gave up 1 base and V 4 bases, and 13 bases lay outside the gene matches. Germline CDR1 SGHRS, CDR2 YFSETQ. The CDR3 DNA reads as TGCGCCAGCAGCCTGCCGACAGGGCTCCCATTTAACTATGGCTACACCTTC. Translated: CASSLPTGLPFNYGYTF.

This chain uses TRBV4-2 with TRBJ2-4; a weak D match, TRBD2 (6 bases). The CDR3 is 15 amino acids. CDR1 and CDR2 from the germline V gene are LGHNA and YNFKEQ. V was cut by 3 bases and J by 7 bases, with 16 bases left in between. The CDR3 DNA reads TGTGCCAGCAGCCACGATGTCGGGAGAGATAACATTCAGTACTTC. This translates into CASSHDVGRDNIQYF.

The chain couples TRBV10-3 to TRBJ2-7; 7 bases map to TRBD1. Trimming cost V 10 bases and J 7 bases; bases outside gene matches: 16. CDR1 is ENHRY, CDR2 SYGVKD, per germline. The CDR3 is 14 amino acids. The CDR3 nucleotides read TGTGCCAGCACCGGGACAGACACCCGGAAGGAGCAGTACTTC. This translates into CASTGTDTRKEQYF.

V and J are TRBV5-1 and TRBJ2-4, with D possibly being TRBD1 (6 bases). Trimming stripped 4 bases from V and 8 bases from J, with 16 bases between. Germline V gives CDR1 SGHRS, CDR2 YFSETQ. This CDR3 has 14 residues. CDR3 DNA: TGCGCCAGCAGCCCCGACAGGATGGGACACATTCAGTACTTC. It yields the protein CASSPDRMGHIQYF.

The chain combines TRBV29-1 with TRBJ2-7, with a weak D call TRBD1 (5 bases). Between the trimmed V and J ends, which lost 7 bases and 0 bases, there was a span of 10 bases. In germline, CDR1 is SQVTM, CDR2 ANQGSEA. The CDR3 sequence is 12 residues long. CDR3 DNA sequence: TGCAGCGGCGGACAAGACTCCTACGAGCAGTACTTC. The encoded protein is CSGGQDSYEQYF.

This clone appeared a few times. This chain links TRBV5-5 with TRBJ2-7, with 8 bases fitting TRBD1. Germline CDR1 is SGHKS and CDR2 is YYEKEE (reference sequence). This CDR3 spans 14 amino acids. V was pared by 2 bases and J by 2 bases, with 3 bases of the junction left unmatched. CDR3 sequence reads: CASSFGQGPYEQYV. CDR3 bases: TGTGCCAGCAGCTTTGGACAGGGACCCTACGAGCAGTACGTC.

This clone was detected a few times. The chain uses TRBV2 and TRBJ2-5; D unclear. The CDR3 runs to 14 residues. Trimming cost V 4 bases and J 3 bases, with 12 bases left between them. The germline V gene encodes CDR1 SNHLY and CDR2 FYNNEI. The CDR3 region has the DNA TGTGCCAGCAGTGCTGTCGTCAGTGAAGAGACCCAGTACTTC. Residues: CASSAVVSEETQYF.

This clone was detected a few times. This rearrangement joins TRBV7-2 to TRBJ1-2; D is possibly TRBD1 (5 bases). The germline CDR1 and CDR2 sequences are SGHTA and FQGNSA. V shed 4 bases and J shed 6 bases, with 18 bases lying between them. The CDR3 runs 15 residues. CDR3 protein: CASSSLGPSLNGYTF. In DNA, the CDR3 is TGTGCCAGCAGCTCATTGGGGCCGTCCCTCAATGGCTACACCTTC.

Only a few counts were recorded for this clone. The chain recombines TRBV28 with TRBJ2-5; D may be TRBD1 (6 bases). The germline V gene encodes CDR1 MDHEN and CDR2 SYDVKM. V lost 1 base and J 2 bases, leaving 17 bases between the germline ends. The CDR3 has 17 amino acids. CDR3 bases: TGTGCCAGCAGTTTATCTGGTCACAGGGCCCTACAAGAGACCCAGTACTTC. Protein sequence: CASSLSGHRALQETQYF.

The chain employs TRBV5-4 and TRBJ2-7; D is undetermined. Trimming removed 9 bases from V and 0 bases from J, with 13 bases in between. CDR3 size: 13 residues. Looked up from germline, CDR1 is SGHNT and CDR2 is YYREEE (reference sequence). CDR3 DNA sequence: TGTGCCACAAGACGGGCGAACTCCTACGAGCAGTACTTC. This codes for CATRRANSYEQYF.

This clone was counted between two and nine times. V gene TRBV6-5 combines with J gene TRBJ2-1; 8 bases are a match to TRBD2. The CDR3 extends over 15 amino acids. V shed 3 bases, J shed 9 bases, and the junction held 10 bases outside the gene matches. Germline V gene data show CDR1 as MNHEY and CDR2 as SVGAGI. CDR3 DNA sequence: TGTGCCAGCAGTTATTTCAGCGGGAGTTTAAGTGAGCAGTTCTTC. Protein sequence: CASSYFSGSLSEQFF.

The sample holds a few counts of this clone. In nucleotides, the CDR3 is TGCAGCGTTGAAGACACAGGGGGAAACTATGGCTACACCTTC. This sequence encodes CSVEDTGGNYGYTF. The V call is TRBV29-1, the J call TRBJ1-2; 8 bases map to TRBD1. The J segment lost 2 bases and the V segment lost 0 bases, leaving 2 bases of the junction unmatched. The germline V gene encodes CDR1 SQVTM and CDR2 ANQGSEA. The CDR3 is 14 amino acids.

This clone has a handful of counts. The rearrangement links TRBV5-1 to TRBJ2-5; no clear D. Germline CDR1 is SGHRS and CDR2 is YFSETQ. V lost 2 bases and J 1 base, leaving 9 bases between the germline ends. This CDR3 is 14 amino acids long. The CDR3: CASSLGVFQETQYF. The CDR3 nucleotides are TGCGCCAGCAGCTTAGGAGTTTTCCAAGAGACCCAGTACTTC.

The chain is built from TRBV27 and TRBJ2-7; no clear D gene. Looked up from germline, CDR1 is MNHEY and CDR2 is SMNVEV (reference sequence). Deletions cut 5 bases from V and 2 bases from J, with 13 bases between. CDR3 length: 14 amino acids. DNA of the CDR3: TGTGCCAGCAGTCCCGGGCGAATCCCCTACGAGCAGTACTTC. This gives the protein CASSPGRIPYEQYF.

The chain carries TRBV14 and TRBJ2-1; 7 bases map to TRBD1. This CDR3 has 14 residues. Germline CDR1 SGHDN, CDR2 FVKESK. The V segment lost 4 bases and the J segment 1 base; nucleotides outside the gene matches: 1. The CDR3 sequence is CASSLTGSYNEQFF. Here the CDR3 DNA reads TGTGCCAGCAGCCTGACAGGGTCCTACAATGAGCAGTTCTTC.

The CDR3 protein is CASSRRVADYGYTF. CDR3 in DNA: TGCGCCAGCAGCCGAAGAGTGGCAGACTATGGCTACACCTTC. This rearrangement joins TRBV4-3 to TRBJ1-2; D gene ambiguous. The CDR3 runs 14 residues. V lost 4 bases and J 3 bases, leaving 12 bases between the germline ends. Germline-derived CDR1 and CDR2 are LGHNA and YSLEER.